The 8 T cell receptor beta chains reported below all come from one sample, sequenced in a study of cytomegalovirus exposure and HLA in healthy donors. Use of 60 Vbeta and 13 Jbeta primers characterized the PCR. Measured with immunoSEQ multiplex PCR; TCRdb has only the in-frame clones, and not every one. In the table there are 70,000 to 95,000 clones, 76% of which are singletons. The sequenced sample was PBMCs. These receptors were obtained from a man aged 25 to 40 in good health and CMV-seropositive.

The chain is built from TRBV5-1 and TRBJ2-3, with unresolved D. V lost 0 bases and J lost 5, with 7 bases in between. The CDR3 has 13 amino acids. The germline gives CDR1 SGHRS, CDR2 YFSETQ. The CDR3 is CASSLGAEDTQYF. The CDR3 DNA is TGCGCCAGCAGCTTGGGGGCAGAAGATACGCAGTATTTT.

The J gene is TRBJ1-5, the V gene TRBV12-5, with 8 bases that match TRBD1. The V and J ends lost 6 bases and 3 bases, in that order; junction bases with no gene match: 7. Germline lookup yields CDR1 LGHNT and CDR2 FRNRAP. The CDR3 is 15 residues long. CDR3 amino acids: CASGPNRGNNQPQHF. CDR3 in DNA: TGTGCTAGTGGGCCCAACAGGGGGAACAATCAGCCCCAGCATTTT.

This clone was seen just once. V gene TRBV10-3 combines with J gene TRBJ1-3; no firm D call. This CDR3 spans 15 amino acids. V dropped 0 bases and J dropped 1 base, with 7 bases sitting between them. Looked up from germline, CDR1 is ENHRY and CDR2 is SYGVKD. The CDR3 protein is CAISESFGSGNTIYF. CDR3 DNA: TGTGCCATCAGTGAGTCGTTCGGTTCTGGAAACACCATATATTTT.

The V and J genes are TRBV10-3 and TRBJ2-5, with TRBD1 matching over 9 bases. The CDR3 runs 17 residues. J lost 6 bases, V lost 0 bases, and 11 bases had no gene match. Germline V gene lookup returns CDR1 ENHRY and CDR2 SYGVKD. In DNA form, the CDR3 reads TGTGCCATCAGTGAGTCCCTAAACAGGGGACAGGGAAAGACCCAGTACTTC. Amino acids: CAISESLNRGQGKTQYF.

The chain couples TRBV18 to TRBJ2-7, with 8 bases matching TRBD2. J gave up 2 bases and V 6 bases, and 6 bases lay outside the gene matches. The germline V gene has CDR1 KGHSH and CDR2 LQKENI. The CDR3 sequence is 14 residues long. CDR3 DNA: TGTGCCAGCTCTGGACTAGCCGACACCTACGAGCAGTACTTC. Translation gives CASSGLADTYEQYF.

The CDR3: CASSGTAFMNTEAFF. The CDR3 region has the DNA TGTGCCAGCTCTGGGACAGCTTTTATGAACACTGAAGCTTTCTTT. This sequence joins TRBV6-1 and TRBJ1-1; the match to TRBD1 covers 7 bases. The J segment lost 0 bases and the V segment lost 8 bases, leaving 9 bases of the junction unmatched. Germline lookup yields CDR1 MNHNS and CDR2 SASEGT. CDR3 length equals 15 residues.

This chain joins TRBV20-1 and TRBJ1-2, with D possibly being TRBD1 (5 bases). CDR1 DFQATT and CDR2 SNEGSKA come from the germline V gene (reference sequence). The V end was cut by 5 bases, the J end by 6 bases, with 10 bases between. This CDR3 is 11 amino acids long. CDR3 sequence reads: CSARWGDGYTF. The DNA of the CDR3 is TGCAGTGCTCGGTGGGGCGATGGCTACACCTTC.

The chain couples TRBV4-1 to TRBJ2-7; 7 nucleotides line up with TRBD1. The CDR3 has 13 residues. CDR1 and CDR2 (germline): MGHRA, YSYEKL. V lost 2 bases, J lost 6 bases, and 4 bases stayed unmatched. The CDR3, as DNA: TGCGCCAGCAGCCAAATGACAGGGAGCGAGCAGTACGTC. As protein: CASSQMTGSEQYV.